This T cell receptor (beta chain) was identified in a study of blood T cell repertoires in COVID-19. About the study: The study drew acute and convalescent COVID-19 samples from the United States, Italy and Spain. Sample material is recorded as cDNA or gDNA derived from T cells, B-cell-depleted T cells, or PBMCs.

Only in-frame clones appear in the TCRdb table, and some are missing; sequencing was by immunoSEQ multiplex PCR. This sample has roughly 250,000 clones, with about 87% found just once. Participants were aged about 18 to 89 years, lived in 25 or so US areas, and enrolled virtually. Participants' reported clinical history set cohort assignment. This clonotype was obtained from a middle-aged woman with acute COVID-19. Sequencing input: PBMCs or T cells enriched from blood (not recorded which).

The CDR3 DNA reads as TGTGCCAGCAGCTTGGCCCCGGAGGGGGGCTACACCTTC. It codes for CASSLAPEGGYTF. The chain uses TRBV5-4 and TRBJ1-2; maybe TRBD1 (5 bases). V lost 0 bases and J 8 bases, leaving 11 bases between the germline ends. This CDR3 contains 13 residues. The germline gives CDR1 SGHNT, CDR2 YYREEE (reference sequence).